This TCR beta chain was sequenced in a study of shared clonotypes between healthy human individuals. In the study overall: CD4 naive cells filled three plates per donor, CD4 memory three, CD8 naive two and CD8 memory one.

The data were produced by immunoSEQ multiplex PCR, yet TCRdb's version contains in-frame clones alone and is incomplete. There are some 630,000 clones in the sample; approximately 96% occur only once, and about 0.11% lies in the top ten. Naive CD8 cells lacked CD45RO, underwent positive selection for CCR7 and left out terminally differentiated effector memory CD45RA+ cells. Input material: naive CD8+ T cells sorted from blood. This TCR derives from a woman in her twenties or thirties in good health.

CDR3 amino acids: CASSIVRNTGELFF. CDR3 DNA: TGTGCCAGTAGTATAGTGAGGAACACCGGGGAGCTGTTTTTT. The rearrangement joins TRBV19 to TRBJ2-2; D is uncertain. CDR1 is LNHDA, CDR2 SQIVND, per germline (reference sequence). V was pared by 1 base and J by 1 base, with 4 bases between. This CDR3 region has 14 residues.